The rows below give T cell receptor beta chains drawn from one sample of a study of Graves' ophthalmopathy and Graves' hyperthyroidism. TCRdb re-analysed the multiplex PCR reads in MiXCR, keeping a single row per CDR3 protein. There are almost 750,000 distinct CDR3 sequences in the sample; roughly 40% occur only once, and roughly 45% lies in the top ten. The sequencing sample was made of peripheral blood. The receptors derive from an adult man with Graves' ophthalmopathy. CDR3s include the opening cysteine and the closing phenylalanine or tryptophan. Fields, in order: CDR3 DNA, CDR3 protein, J gene, clone size, D gene, V gene. The D gene is left open where the match is weak. Some rows mark clone size as missing; the rest say once, few, many or name a class of expanded clone.

CDR3nt: TGTGCCAGCAGCCCTGAAGGGAGGGCCTGGGAGACCCAGTACTTC; CDR3aa: CASSPEGRAWETQYF; j_gene: TRBJ2-5; abundance: .; d_gene: TRBD2; v_gene: TRBV7-2
CDR3nt: TGTGCCAGCAGGGACAGCAAAAAGGATTACGAGCAGTACTTC; CDR3aa: CASRDSKKDYEQYF; j_gene: TRBJ2-7; abundance: .; d_gene: TRBD1; v_gene: TRBV10-3
CDR3nt: TGCAGCGTGAGAGGCGGGGGAGGGGTTGGCTACACCTTC; CDR3aa: CSVRGGGGVGYTF; j_gene: TRBJ1-2; abundance: .; d_gene: .; v_gene: TRBV29-1
CDR3nt: TGTGCCAGCAGCTCAGACGGCGGTTTGAACACTGAAGCTTTCTTT; CDR3aa: CASSSDGGLNTEAFF; j_gene: TRBJ1-1; abundance: .; d_gene: .; v_gene: TRBV7-8
CDR3nt: TGTGCCAGCACCGAGAGGGAGGGTTGGGACGAGCAGTACTTC; CDR3aa: CASTEREGWDEQYF; j_gene: TRBJ2-7; abundance: many; d_gene: TRBD2; v_gene: TRBV2
CDR3nt: TGTGCCACCAGCAGAGATCAAGGACAAGCTTTCTTT; CDR3aa: CATSRDQGQAFF; j_gene: TRBJ1-1; abundance: many; d_gene: .; v_gene: TRBV15
CDR3nt: TGTGCCAGTAGCTCGGGACTCAGGCAGCCCCAGCATTTT; CDR3aa: CASSSGLRQPQHF; j_gene: TRBJ1-5; abundance: .; d_gene: .; v_gene: TRBV19
CDR3nt: TGTGCCAGCTGGCAGGGTGGGACAGATACGCAGTATTTT; CDR3aa: CASWQGGTDTQYF; j_gene: TRBJ2-3; abundance: .; d_gene: .; v_gene: TRBV2
CDR3nt: TGTGCCAGCACCGTGACGGTAAAGAACACTGAAGCTTTCTTT; CDR3aa: CASTVTVKNTEAFF; j_gene: TRBJ1-1; abundance: few; d_gene: .; v_gene: TRBV10-3
CDR3nt: TGTGCCAGCAGCCCCCCGACAGGTAACCAAGAGACCCAGTACTTC; CDR3aa: CASSPPTGNQETQYF; j_gene: TRBJ2-5; abundance: .; d_gene: .; v_gene: TRBV3-1
CDR3nt: TGCAGCGCGGTCCCGTCACTCCAAGAGACCCAGCATTTT; CDR3aa: CSAVPSLQETQHF; j_gene: TRBJ1-5; abundance: .; d_gene: .; v_gene: TRBV29-1
CDR3nt: TGTGCCAGCAGCCCCGGTAACAACGAGCAGTACTTC; CDR3aa: CASSPGNNEQYF; j_gene: TRBJ2-7; abundance: many; d_gene: .; v_gene: TRBV7-9
CDR3nt: TGCAGTGCTAGAGAGCAACCGGGACTAGCGTACGAGCAGTACTTC; CDR3aa: CSAREQPGLAYEQYF; j_gene: TRBJ2-7; abundance: few; d_gene: TRBD2; v_gene: TRBV20-1
CDR3nt: TGTGCCAGCAGACAGACGGGATTCAACACTGAAGCTTTCTTT; CDR3aa: CASRQTGFNTEAFF; j_gene: TRBJ1-1; abundance: many; d_gene: .; v_gene: TRBV7-2
CDR3nt: TGCAGCGTTGAAGATCGGACTAGCGGGAGATACTACGAGCAGTACTTC; CDR3aa: CSVEDRTSGRYYEQYF; j_gene: TRBJ2-7; abundance: many; d_gene: TRBD2; v_gene: TRBV29-1
CDR3nt: TGTGCCAGCAGCCCACGGGGACTAGCGGGGGTAGCCTACGAGCAGTACTTC; CDR3aa: CASSPRGLAGVAYEQYF; j_gene: TRBJ2-7; abundance: .; d_gene: TRBD2; v_gene: TRBV5-6
CDR3nt: TGTGCCAGTATCCCCGCAGACCGGGACAGGTACGCAAATCAGCCCCAGCATTTT; CDR3aa: CASIPADRDRYANQPQHF; j_gene: TRBJ1-5; abundance: few; d_gene: TRBD1; v_gene: TRBV19
CDR3nt: TGCAGCGTTGAAGGGTTGCTACTGACTTTC; CDR3aa: CSVEGLLLTF; j_gene: TRBJ2-6; abundance: .; d_gene: .; v_gene: TRBV29-1
CDR3nt: TGCAGTGCTAGAGTCCCGGCAGGGTCGTGGACCCAGTACTTC; CDR3aa: CSARVPAGSWTQYF; j_gene: TRBJ2-5; abundance: .; d_gene: .; v_gene: TRBV20-1
CDR3nt: TGTGCCAGCAGTAAGAACGACAGGGGTTACGAGCAGTACTTC; CDR3aa: CASSKNDRGYEQYF; j_gene: TRBJ2-7; abundance: many; d_gene: TRBD1; v_gene: TRBV6-5
CDR3nt: TGTGCCAGCAGCGTACCGGTGACAGGGATCCAGCAGTACTTC; CDR3aa: CASSVPVTGIQQYF; j_gene: TRBJ2-7; abundance: .; d_gene: TRBD1; v_gene: TRBV7-2
CDR3nt: TGTGCCAGCAGTATCCGGGACCGTGGAGAAAAACTGTTTTTT; CDR3aa: CASSIRDRGEKLFF; j_gene: TRBJ1-4; abundance: .; d_gene: .; v_gene: TRBV2
CDR3nt: TGTGCCAGCCTCCCAGCCAGGGGGATTGGAGAAAAACTGTTTTTT; CDR3aa: CASLPARGIGEKLFF; j_gene: TRBJ1-4; abundance: few; d_gene: TRBD1; v_gene: TRBV27
CDR3nt: TGCAGTGCTAGAGCTTTAAGACAGGGCGCCCAGCCCCAGCATTTT; CDR3aa: CSARALRQGAQPQHF; j_gene: TRBJ1-5; abundance: few; d_gene: TRBD1; v_gene: TRBV20-1
CDR3nt: TGTGCCAGCAGTCAATCACGGTACCAAGAGACCCAGTACTTC; CDR3aa: CASSQSRYQETQYF; j_gene: TRBJ2-5; abundance: .; d_gene: .; v_gene: TRBV6-6
CDR3nt: TGTGCCATCAAGGGGGACAGGGGACCCACAGATACGCAGTATTTT; CDR3aa: CAIKGDRGPTDTQYF; j_gene: TRBJ2-3; abundance: .; d_gene: TRBD1; v_gene: TRBV10-3
CDR3nt: TGTGCCAGCAGCCAAGCCTGGGGGGGGCACGGCTCCTACGAGCAGTACTTC; CDR3aa: CASSQAWGGHGSYEQYF; j_gene: TRBJ2-7; abundance: .; d_gene: .; v_gene: TRBV2
CDR3nt: TGTGCCAGCAGCCACCGACAGGGTCGGTCACCCCTCCACTTT; CDR3aa: CASSHRQGRSPLHF; j_gene: TRBJ1-6; abundance: .; d_gene: TRBD1; v_gene: TRBV9
CDR3nt: TGCGCCAGCAGCTTGGCTGGGGCATCGAACACCGGGGAGCTGTTTTTT; CDR3aa: CASSLAGASNTGELFF; j_gene: TRBJ2-2; abundance: few; d_gene: .; v_gene: TRBV5-1
CDR3nt: TGTGCCAGCACCCCCGGGACTAGCGGAGGAGATACGCAGTATTTT; CDR3aa: CASTPGTSGGDTQYF; j_gene: TRBJ2-3; abundance: few; d_gene: TRBD2; v_gene: TRBV7-9
CDR3nt: TGTGCCAGCAGACAGGGTCCGTACGAGCAGTACTTC; CDR3aa: CASRQGPYEQYF; j_gene: TRBJ2-7; abundance: many; d_gene: .; v_gene: TRBV27
CDR3nt: TGTGCCAGCAGTTACTCCAGGGAGGTTGAAAAACTGTTTTTT; CDR3aa: CASSYSREVEKLFF; j_gene: TRBJ1-4; abundance: .; d_gene: .; v_gene: TRBV6-5
CDR3nt: TGCAGCCCTCAGGGGGGGCTTACCTACGAGCAGTACTTC; CDR3aa: CSPQGGLTYEQYF; j_gene: TRBJ2-7; abundance: .; d_gene: .; v_gene: TRBV29-1
CDR3nt: TGTGCCAGCAGCCCACGACAGGGCTATCAGCCCCAGCATTTT; CDR3aa: CASSPRQGYQPQHF; j_gene: TRBJ1-5; abundance: once; d_gene: TRBD1; v_gene: TRBV7-2
CDR3nt: TGCAGCGTTGCGGCAGGGTCGAATCAGCCCCAGCATTTT; CDR3aa: CSVAAGSNQPQHF; j_gene: TRBJ1-5; abundance: many; d_gene: .; v_gene: TRBV29-1
CDR3nt: TGTGCCAGCAGTGCCAGGGATAGCAATCAGCCCCAGCATTTT; CDR3aa: CASSARDSNQPQHF; j_gene: TRBJ1-5; abundance: many; d_gene: .; v_gene: TRBV6-1
CDR3nt: TGCAGTGTTCCACTAGGGCAAGAGACCCAGTACTTC; CDR3aa: CSVPLGQETQYF; j_gene: TRBJ2-5; abundance: few; d_gene: .; v_gene: TRBV20-1
CDR3nt: TGTGCCAGCAGTGCTAGGGACGCGCGGGAGACCCAGTACTTC; CDR3aa: CASSARDARETQYF; j_gene: TRBJ2-5; abundance: .; d_gene: .; v_gene: TRBV25-1
CDR3nt: TGCAGTGCTCGACCAGAGCGCAGGGGGGGAAATCAGCCCCAGCATTTT; CDR3aa: CSARPERRGGNQPQHF; j_gene: TRBJ1-5; abundance: .; d_gene: TRBD1; v_gene: TRBV20-1
CDR3nt: TGTGCCAGCAGACTCGGGACCGGGCGAGAGACCCAGTACTTC; CDR3aa: CASRLGTGRETQYF; j_gene: TRBJ2-5; abundance: many; d_gene: .; v_gene: TRBV7-2
CDR3nt: TGCAGTGCTAGGCACCCCGAGCAGTACTTC; CDR3aa: CSARHPEQYF; j_gene: TRBJ2-7; abundance: once; d_gene: .; v_gene: TRBV20-1
CDR3nt: TGCGCCAGCAGCTTGGCGATTTCTGGCTCACCCCTCCACTTT; CDR3aa: CASSLAISGSPLHF; j_gene: TRBJ1-6; abundance: .; d_gene: .; v_gene: TRBV5-1
CDR3nt: TGTGCCAGCACCCCCGGACAGCTTTATAATTCACCCCTCCACTTT; CDR3aa: CASTPGQLYNSPLHF; j_gene: TRBJ1-6; abundance: few; d_gene: .; v_gene: TRBV9
CDR3nt: TGTGCCAGCAGTCCGGACAGGGAGTCCCAGCATTTT; CDR3aa: CASSPDRESQHF; j_gene: TRBJ1-5; abundance: few; d_gene: TRBD1; v_gene: TRBV12-3/TRBV12-4
CDR3nt: TGTGCCAGCAGCTTAGCTGCCCACGCTGGAAAACTGTTTTTT; CDR3aa: CASSLAAHAGKLFF; j_gene: TRBJ1-4; abundance: .; d_gene: .; v_gene: TRBV9
CDR3nt: TGTGCCAGCAGCACAACCACAAGGGAACCCTACGAGCAGTACTTC; CDR3aa: CASSTTTREPYEQYF; j_gene: TRBJ2-7; abundance: .; d_gene: .; v_gene: TRBV25-1